The present entry profiles one T cell receptor (beta chain) with its context. This sample was taken from a study of shared clonotypes between healthy human individuals. Study summary: Three plates each covered CD4 naive and memory; CD8 naive two, CD8 memory one.

Profiled with immunoSEQ multiplex PCR; TCRdb holds only in-frame clones, not every one. The table has roughly 720,000 clones, roughly 87% seen once; the top ten hold about a third. The CDR3 extends over 19 amino acids. Trimming left V 10 bases short and J 3 bases short, with 31 bases between. Looked up from germline, CDR1 is SSHAT and CDR2 is FNYEAQ (reference sequence). Input material: memory CD8+ T cells from PBMCs. Regarding subset: CD45RO+ cells pooled with CCR7-negative TemRA cells. V and J are TRBV7-7 and TRBJ1-5, with D hard to call. The sequence came from a man between 18 and 35 years old in good health. Some clones in this sample may be carry-over from other donors' samples. The CDR3 spells CAIPRMERRAGSYNQPQHF. CDR3 bases: TGTGCCATCCCCCGGATGGAGCGGCGGGCTGGGTCCTACAATCAGCCCCAGCATTTT.